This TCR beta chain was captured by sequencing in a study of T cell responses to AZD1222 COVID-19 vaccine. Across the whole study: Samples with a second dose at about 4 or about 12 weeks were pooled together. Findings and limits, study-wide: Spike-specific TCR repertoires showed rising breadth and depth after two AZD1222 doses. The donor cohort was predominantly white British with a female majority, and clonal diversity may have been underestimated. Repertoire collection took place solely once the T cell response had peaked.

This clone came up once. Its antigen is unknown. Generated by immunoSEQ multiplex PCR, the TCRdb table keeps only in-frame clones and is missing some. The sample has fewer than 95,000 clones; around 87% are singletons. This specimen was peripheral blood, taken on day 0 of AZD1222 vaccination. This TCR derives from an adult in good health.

CDR3 bases: TGTGCCAGCAGCCCAGGACTAGCGGGAGCCTACGAGCAGTACTTC. As protein: CASSPGLAGAYEQYF. The V and J genes are TRBV7-2 and TRBJ2-7; 13 bases agree with TRBD2. CDR1 is SGHTA, CDR2 FQGNSA, per germline. The V segment lost 5 bases and the J segment 2 bases; nucleotides outside the gene matches: 3. This CDR3 is 15 amino acids long.